What follows are 29 T cell receptor beta chains derived from one specimen sequenced in a study of CXCR3-negative and CXCR3-positive naive CD8 T cells. The study made its TRB cDNA libraries by 5' RACE, adding UMI labels. TCRdb re-called the 5' RACE reads and gives one entry per CDR3 protein, without DNA. The sample table sets out about 120,000 distinct CDR3 sequences. The sample taken for sequencing was naive CXCR3- CD8+ T cells from blood. Subset noted: CD45RO-CCR7+CD27+CD95- naive CD8+ T cells lacking CXCR3 (TNR3-). Source of these receptors: a human donor in good health. Some clones in this sample may be carry-over from other donors' samples.

This chain connects TRBV29-1 to TRBJ2-7. CDR1 and CDR2 (germline): SQVTM, ANQGSEA. This CDR3 is built from 14 residues. CDR3 in amino acids: CSVEDLGDSYEQYF.

The chain combines TRBV27 with TRBJ1-5; the TCRdb D gene call, TRBD1, has no DNA to confirm it. CDR1 and CDR2 (germline): MNHEY, SMNVEV (reference sequence). The CDR3 is made up of 15 amino acids. Here the CDR3 reads CASSLLAGASQPQHF.

The chain combines TRBV12-3 or TRBV12-4 with TRBJ2-1; TCRdb designates TRBD1, a call that cannot be tested without DNA. This CDR3 is 14 amino acids long. This CDR3 is CASSRPGRYNEQFF.

The chain links TRBV9 to TRBJ2-7. In germline, CDR1 is SGDLS, CDR2 YYNGEE. The CDR3 runs 16 residues. CDR3 region: CASSPTVGLSSYEQYF. Full variable domain (remainder filled in from reference TRBV9 and TRBJ2-7): DSGVTQTPKHLITATGQRVTLRCSPRSGDLSVYWYQQSLDQGLQFLIQYYNGEERAKGNILERFSAQQFPDLHSELNLSSLELGDSALYFCASSPTVGLSSYEQYFGPGTRLTVT.

J is TRBJ2-7 and V is TRBV28; the D call from TCRdb, TRBD2, cannot be confirmed without DNA. CDR1 is MDHEN, CDR2 SYDVKM, per germline. The length of the CDR3 is 16 residues. This chain's CDR3 is CASSLRAGGGGYEQYF.

The chain links TRBV27 to TRBJ2-1. The CDR3 loop spans 14 amino acids. The germline gives CDR1 MNHEY, CDR2 SMNVEV (reference sequence). This chain's CDR3 is CASSFVENWGEQFF.

The genes are TRBV4-3 and TRBJ2-2; TCRdb's D call of TRBD1 is untestable without DNA. Germline-derived CDR1 and CDR2 are LGHNA and YSLEER. The CDR3 consists of 16 residues. This CDR3 reads CASSQGSQANTGELFF.

V gene TRBV11-2 combines with J gene TRBJ2-1; the D gene TCRdb calls, TRBD2, cannot be checked with no DNA. CDR1 is SGHAT and CDR2 is FQNNGV in the germline V gene. The CDR3 contains 12 residues. The CDR3 loop is CASRREVNEQFF.

This CDR3 is CASSLGGLPQYF. The rearrangement joins TRBV5-6 to TRBJ2-3; TCRdb returns TRBD2, unconfirmable since there is no DNA. Germline CDR1 SGHDT, CDR2 YYEEEE. The CDR3 has 12 residues.

The chain recombines TRBV5-1 with TRBJ1-2; TCRdb names TRBD1, which stays unverified in the absence of DNA. There are 12 residues in the CDR3. Germline-derived CDR1 and CDR2 are SGHRS and YFSETQ. CDR3 residues: CASSLEGDGYTF.

The rearrangement uses TRBV4-1 and TRBJ1-2; the D gene TCRdb calls, TRBD1, cannot be checked with no DNA. This CDR3 contains 15 residues. The V gene's germline CDR1 is MGHRA and CDR2 YSYEKL. CDR3 sequence reads: CASSQETGDSYGYTF.

The CDR3: CASWTSGGPWLDTQYF. The chain links TRBV2 to TRBJ2-3; TCRdb's D call of TRBD2 is untestable without DNA. This CDR3 has 16 amino acids. CDR1 is SNHLY, CDR2 FYNNEI, per germline. Drawing the rest from reference TRBV2 and TRBJ2-3, the complete variable domain is EPEVTQTPSHQVTQMGQEVILRCVPISNHLYFYWYRQILGQKVEFLVSFYNNEISEKSEIFDDQFSVERPDGSNFTLKIRSTKLEDSAMYFCASWTSGGPWLDTQYFGPGTRLTVL.

The rearrangement uses TRBV27 and TRBJ2-3; the TRBD2 assignment by TCRdb is unverifiable without DNA. The CDR3 covers 18 residues. Per germline, CDR1 MNHEY and CDR2 SMNVEV (reference sequence). The CDR3 sequence is CASSYRLAGGPGTDTQYF.

This chain joins TRBV20-1 and TRBJ2-7; the D call of TRBD1 rests on TCRdb alone, since no DNA is present to check it. The germline CDR1 and CDR2 sequences are DFQATT and SNEGSKA (reference sequence). The CDR3 is 12 residues long. The CDR3 sequence is CSARGGLYEQYF.

The CDR3: CSVKTSSGQGGLGGYEQYF. This rearrangement joins TRBV29-1 to TRBJ2-7; without DNA, the TCRdb call of TRBD1 cannot be checked. In germline, CDR1 is SQVTM, CDR2 ANQGSEA. The CDR3 spans 19 residues.

The chain links TRBV11-2 to TRBJ2-1; checking the TCRdb D call of TRBD2 is not possible without DNA. The CDR3 loop spans 15 amino acids. The germline CDR1 and CDR2 sequences are SGHAT and FQNNGV. The CDR3 here is CASSPGLAGLNEQFF.

This CDR3 reads CASSFPGGMEDEQFF. J is TRBJ2-1 and V is TRBV6-6; as DNA is missing, the TRBD2 call by TCRdb cannot be tested. The germline CDR1 and CDR2 sequences are MNHNY and SVGAGI (reference sequence). The CDR3 has 15 amino acids.

V usage is TRBV9 and J usage is TRBJ2-1; TCRdb calls TRBD1, which cannot be checked without DNA. Germline V CDR1 and CDR2: SGDLS, YYNGEE. This CDR3 region has 16 residues. The CDR3 sequence: CASSVSGTQLYNEQFF. The full variable domain, in which reference TRBV9 and TRBJ2-1 provide the parts outside the CDR3, is DSGVTQTPKHLITATGQRVTLRCSPRSGDLSVYWYQQSLDQGLQFLIQYYNGEERAKGNILERFSAQQFPDLHSELNLSSLELGDSALYFCASSVSGTQLYNEQFFGPGTRLTVL.

The J gene is TRBJ2-7, the V gene TRBV28; TCRdb reports TRBD2, a call that lacks DNA to check it against. The CDR3 loop spans 16 amino acids. Germline CDR1 MDHEN, CDR2 SYDVKM. The CDR3 region is CASSFGTSGPPDEQYF.

The chain has TRBV19 and TRBJ2-3; no DNA is available, so the TRBD2 call from TCRdb remains unchecked. Germline V CDR1 and CDR2: LNHDA, SQIVND (reference sequence). CDR3 size: 15 residues. Here the CDR3 reads CASSIGSGVADTQYF.

The chain has TRBV12-3 or TRBV12-4 and TRBJ2-7. This CDR3 contains 13 residues. CDR3 region: CASSLWVVYEQYF.

V and J are TRBV28 and TRBJ1-5. Germline-derived CDR1 and CDR2 are MDHEN and SYDVKM. The CDR3 runs to 15 residues. Here the CDR3 reads CASSFMRQKTQPQHF.

The J gene is TRBJ2-1, the V gene TRBV29-1; TCRdb reports TRBD1, a call that lacks DNA to check it against. The CDR3 runs to 12 residues. The germline gives CDR1 SQVTM, CDR2 ANQGSEA. CDR3 protein: CSGQGGRNEQFF.

The rearrangement uses TRBV7-9 and TRBJ1-1. This CDR3 is 15 amino acids long. Germline CDR1 reads SEHNR; CDR2 reads FQNEAQ (reference sequence). The chain's CDR3 is CASSLGPDSNTEAFF.

The genes are TRBV7-8 and TRBJ1-1; TCRdb's assignment of TRBD1 cannot be checked, as there is no DNA. The germline V gene has CDR1 SGHVS and CDR2 FQNEAQ. This CDR3 has 15 residues. CDR3 region: CASSLAGGTAAEAFF.

The chain recombines TRBV7-9 with TRBJ1-1. Germline loops: CDR1 SEHNR, CDR2 FQNEAQ (reference sequence). This CDR3 has 12 amino acids. The CDR3 region is CASSLDSTEAFF.

The CDR3 protein is CASSPFGDEQYF. This sequence joins TRBV5-1 and TRBJ2-7. CDR3 length equals 12 residues. The V gene's germline CDR1 is SGHRS and CDR2 YFSETQ.

The chain links TRBV12-3 or TRBV12-4 to TRBJ2-7; TCRdb's assignment of TRBD1 cannot be checked, as there is no DNA. The CDR3 runs 15 residues. The CDR3: CASSGHGRGSYEQYF.

The rearrangement uses TRBV12-3 or TRBV12-4 and TRBJ2-1; there is no DNA to check the TCRdb D call of TRBD1. The CDR3 covers 17 residues. The CDR3 protein is CASSPYHRAISYNEQFF.